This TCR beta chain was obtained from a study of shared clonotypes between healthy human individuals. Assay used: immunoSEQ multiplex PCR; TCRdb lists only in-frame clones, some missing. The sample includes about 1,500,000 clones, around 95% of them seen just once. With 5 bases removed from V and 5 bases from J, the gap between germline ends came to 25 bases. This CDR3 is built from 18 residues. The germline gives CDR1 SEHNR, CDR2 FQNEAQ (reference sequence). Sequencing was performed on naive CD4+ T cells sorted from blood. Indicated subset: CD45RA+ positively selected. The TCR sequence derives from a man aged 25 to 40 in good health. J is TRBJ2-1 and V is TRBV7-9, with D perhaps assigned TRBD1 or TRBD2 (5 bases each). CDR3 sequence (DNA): TGTGCCAGCAGCCATTTCCGGGACCGAAGTGGGGTTCACAATGAGCAGTTCTTC. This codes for CASSHFRDRSGVHNEQFF.